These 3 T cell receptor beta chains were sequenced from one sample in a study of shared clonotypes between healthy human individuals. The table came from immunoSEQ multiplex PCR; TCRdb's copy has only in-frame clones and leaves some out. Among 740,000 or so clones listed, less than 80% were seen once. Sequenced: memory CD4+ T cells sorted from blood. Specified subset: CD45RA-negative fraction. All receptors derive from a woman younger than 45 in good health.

The CDR3: CASSLQGTGNQPQHF. The CDR3 nucleotides are TGTGCCAGCAGCTTACAAGGGACAGGCAATCAGCCCCAGCATTTT. J is TRBJ1-5 and V is TRBV7-2; TRBD1 matches 7 bases. The germline V gene has CDR1 SGHTA and CDR2 FQGNSA. The trim removed 2 bases at V and 2 bases at J, leaving 3 bases unmatched. This CDR3 region has 15 residues. The variable domain in full, with the rest retrieved from reference TRBV7-2 and TRBJ1-5, is GAGVSQSPSNKVTEKGKDVELRCDPISGHTALYWYRQSLGQGLEFLIYFQGNSAPDKSGLPSDRFSAERTGGSVSTLTIQRTQQEDSAVYLCASSLQGTGNQPQHFGDGTRLSIL.

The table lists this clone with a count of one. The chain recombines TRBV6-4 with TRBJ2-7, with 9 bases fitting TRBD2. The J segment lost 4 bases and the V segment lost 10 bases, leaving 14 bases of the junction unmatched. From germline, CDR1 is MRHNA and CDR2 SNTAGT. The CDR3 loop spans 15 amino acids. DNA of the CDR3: TGTGCCACCCTTAGGGTTAGCGGGAGATTTTACGAGCAGTACTTC. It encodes CATLRVSGRFYEQYF.

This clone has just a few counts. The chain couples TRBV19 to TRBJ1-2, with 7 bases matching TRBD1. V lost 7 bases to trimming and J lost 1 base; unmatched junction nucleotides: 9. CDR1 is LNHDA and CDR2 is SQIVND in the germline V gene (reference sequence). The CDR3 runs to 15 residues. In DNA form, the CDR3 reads TGTGCCAGTACCACGACAGGGCCGATTAACTATGGCTACACCTTC. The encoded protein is CASTTTGPINYGYTF.